Sequencing of this T cell receptor (beta chain) was carried out in a study of technical replicates of blood from a few donors. Using immunoSEQ multiplex PCR, the repertoire was profiled, and TCRdb retains in-frame clones only, with some absent. The sample includes about 70,000 clones, 80% to 95% of them seen just once. Germline lookup yields CDR1 PRHDT and CDR2 FYEKMQ (reference sequence). This CDR3 is 16 amino acids long. With V trimmed by 0 bases and J by 1 base, 4 bases remained unmatched. This sequence was found in a human donor in good health. The V gene is TRBV13, the J gene TRBJ2-7; 9 positions agree with TRBD2. The specimen was T cells isolated from PBMCs. This chain's CDR3 is CASSLGGLAGSYEQYF. The CDR3 DNA reads TGTGCCAGCAGCTTAGGGGGGCTAGCGGGGTCCTACGAGCAGTACTTC. Full variable domain (missing parts from reference TRBV13 and TRBJ2-7): AAGVIQSPRHLIKEKRETATLKCYPIPRHDTVYWYQQGPGQDPQFLISFYEKMQSDKGSIPDRFSAQQFSDYHSELNMSSLELGDSALYFCASSLGGLAGSYEQYFGPGTRLTVT.